A selection of T cell receptor beta chains follows, all from one sample in a study of blood T cells in healthy people across ages. TCRdb processed the 5' RACE reads anew with MiXCR; each CDR3 protein has one entry. Here the sample spans hundreds of thousands of distinct CDR3 sequences, roughly 34% being singletons. Sample: blood. The receptors originated from a man aged 18 to 30 in good health. Both conserved end residues are part of each CDR3. Fields, in order: J gene, V gene, D gene, clone size, CDR3 DNA, CDR3 protein. A D gene is named only where the DNA matches it firmly. Size tells how often a clone was seen (once, few, many) or the class of an expanded clone, and some rows leave it out.

j_gene: TRBJ1-1; v_gene: TRBV5-1; d_gene: -; abundance: few; CDR3nt: TGCGCCAGCAGCTTGGTCGGGGGGGATAACACTGAAGCTTTCTTT; CDR3aa: CASSLVGGDNTEAFF
j_gene: TRBJ1-2; v_gene: TRBV12-3/TRBV12-4; d_gene: TRBD1; abundance: many; CDR3nt: TGTGCCAGCAGCAACCCGGGACAGGGGCACCTTGGCTACACCTTC; CDR3aa: CASSNPGQGHLGYTF
j_gene: TRBJ2-5; v_gene: TRBV4-3; d_gene: TRBD2; abundance: few; CDR3nt: TGCGCCAGCAGCCAGTGGACTAGCGGGAACCAAGAGACCCAGTACTTC; CDR3aa: CASSQWTSGNQETQYF
j_gene: TRBJ1-3; v_gene: TRBV7-2; d_gene: TRBD1; abundance: -; CDR3nt: TGTGCCAACAGCTTTGGGACAGGCTCTGGAAACACCATATATTTT; CDR3aa: CANSFGTGSGNTIYF
j_gene: TRBJ2-5; v_gene: TRBV20-1; d_gene: TRBD2; abundance: many; CDR3nt: TGCAGTGCTAGAGATGGCGGGGGGTTCGAGACCCAGTACTTC; CDR3aa: CSARDGGGFETQYF
j_gene: TRBJ2-5; v_gene: TRBV30; d_gene: TRBD1; abundance: few; CDR3nt: TGTGCCTGGAGTGCCGGACAGGGACAAGAGACCCAGTACTTC; CDR3aa: CAWSAGQGQETQYF
j_gene: TRBJ2-5; v_gene: TRBV20-1; d_gene: -; abundance: many; CDR3nt: TGCAGTGCTAGACTGGGTGGTGGGACACAAGAGACCCAGTACTTC; CDR3aa: CSARLGGGTQETQYF
j_gene: TRBJ2-3; v_gene: TRBV7-9; d_gene: -; abundance: many; CDR3nt: TGTGCCAGCAGCCCGTACGGCGGGACCGACACAGATACGCAGTATTTT; CDR3aa: CASSPYGGTDTDTQYF
j_gene: TRBJ2-3; v_gene: TRBV9; d_gene: TRBD1; abundance: -; CDR3nt: TGTGCCAGCAGCCCCACAGGGGGCAACATCGCAGATACGCAGTATTTT; CDR3aa: CASSPTGGNIADTQYF
j_gene: TRBJ2-1; v_gene: TRBV20-1; d_gene: TRBD1; abundance: -; CDR3nt: TGCAGTGCACCGGCCCAGGGGGTCCCGTTCTTC; CDR3aa: CSAPAQGVPFF
j_gene: TRBJ2-5; v_gene: TRBV7-9; d_gene: -; abundance: once; CDR3nt: TGTGCCAGCAGCTTAGACCCGACAGGACGGCAGTACTTC; CDR3aa: CASSLDPTGRQYF
j_gene: TRBJ1-5; v_gene: TRBV29-1; d_gene: TRBD1; abundance: many; CDR3nt: TGCAGCGCCACGGACAGGGCAAGCAATCAGCCCCAGCATTTT; CDR3aa: CSATDRASNQPQHF
j_gene: TRBJ2-3; v_gene: TRBV12-3/TRBV12-4; d_gene: TRBD1; abundance: -; CDR3nt: TGTGCCAGCAGTACAGCCGGGACAGGGTCCGATACGCAGTATTTT; CDR3aa: CASSTAGTGSDTQYF
j_gene: TRBJ2-6; v_gene: TRBV7-2; d_gene: -; abundance: few; CDR3nt: TGTGCCAGCAGCTCGCCGGACAGACAATACAGCTCTGGGGCCAACGTCCTGACTTTC; CDR3aa: CASSSPDRQYSSGANVLTF
j_gene: TRBJ2-4; v_gene: TRBV3-1; d_gene: -; abundance: -; CDR3nt: TGTGCCAGCAGCCAAGTTGGGGTTCAGTACTTC; CDR3aa: CASSQVGVQYF
j_gene: TRBJ1-2; v_gene: TRBV7-2; d_gene: -; abundance: few; CDR3nt: TGTGCCAGCAGCTCCGGTTCTGGAGAGCTAAACTATGGCTACACCTTC; CDR3aa: CASSSGSGELNYGYTF
j_gene: TRBJ1-6; v_gene: TRBV20-1; d_gene: TRBD1; abundance: few; CDR3nt: TGCAGTGCGGGGGGGACAGCCGAAGGGAGGTCACCCCTCCACTTT; CDR3aa: CSAGGTAEGRSPLHF
j_gene: TRBJ2-1; v_gene: TRBV5-6; d_gene: -; abundance: -; CDR3nt: TGTGCCAGCAGCTTTATTATTCAGCAGGGCTCCTACAATGAGCAGTTCTTC; CDR3aa: CASSFIIQQGSYNEQFF
j_gene: TRBJ2-7; v_gene: TRBV14; d_gene: TRBD1; abundance: few; CDR3nt: TGTGCCAGCAGCCGTACCCGGGACAGCCTTTCCTACGAGCAGTACTTC; CDR3aa: CASSRTRDSLSYEQYF
j_gene: TRBJ1-1; v_gene: TRBV27; d_gene: -; abundance: few; CDR3nt: TGTGCCAGCAGTTCTGGACGGCTGAACACTGAAGCTTTCTTT; CDR3aa: CASSSGRLNTEAFF
j_gene: TRBJ1-1; v_gene: TRBV12-3/TRBV12-4; d_gene: -; abundance: few; CDR3nt: TGTGCCAGCACCACCCATTTCGCTGAAGCTTTCTTT; CDR3aa: CASTTHFAEAFF
j_gene: TRBJ2-5; v_gene: TRBV11-2; d_gene: -; abundance: few; CDR3nt: TGTGCCAGCGGGGACACAAGGGGAGAGACCCAGTACTTC; CDR3aa: CASGDTRGETQYF
j_gene: TRBJ1-5; v_gene: TRBV7-9; d_gene: -; abundance: -; CDR3nt: TGTGCCAGCAGCTCCAATTCGTACGGGGATAGCAATCAGCCCCAGCATTTT; CDR3aa: CASSSNSYGDSNQPQHF
j_gene: TRBJ2-2; v_gene: TRBV4-2; d_gene: TRBD1; abundance: -; CDR3nt: TGTGCCAGCAGCCAACGGGTTACAGGGGAGACCGGGGAGCTGTTTTTT; CDR3aa: CASSQRVTGETGELFF
j_gene: TRBJ1-1; v_gene: TRBV18; d_gene: -; abundance: -; CDR3nt: TGTGCCAGCTCACCACCGGTCGAGGCTGAAGCTTTCTTT; CDR3aa: CASSPPVEAEAFF
j_gene: TRBJ2-1; v_gene: TRBV7-7; d_gene: -; abundance: -; CDR3nt: TGTGCCAGCAGCCTCGGCAGGGGACGAGAGACCCAGTTCTTC; CDR3aa: CASSLGRGRETQFF